This TCR beta chain was found in a study of cytomegalovirus exposure and HLA in healthy donors. Turning to the study itself: From donors who were HLA-typed, an early data release held approximately 84 million unique TCRs. Overall study results and limits: The authors enumerated roughly 160 TCR beta chains as linked to cytomegalovirus.

Of note for this clone: Its matching antigen is unknown.

J gave up 1 base and V 9 bases, and 18 bases lay outside the gene matches. CDR3 length: 18 amino acids. The germline V gene has CDR1 LNHDA and CDR2 SQIVND (reference sequence). Primers: 60 Vbeta forward and 13 Jbeta reverse. Using immunoSEQ multiplex PCR, the repertoire was profiled, and TCRdb retains in-frame clones only, with some absent. The sample has some 120,000 clones, 17% seen once; the top ten hold 2.5% to 3%. Unrecorded immune exposures were likely, despite nominal health at sampling. The chain uses TRBV19 and TRBJ2-5, with 9 positions matching TRBD1. Specimen: PBMCs. This clonotype was sampled from a female donor in good health and CMV-seropositive. The CDR3 here is CASKKGDRDLRVQETQYF. As DNA, the CDR3 is TGTGCCAGCAAAAAGGGGGACAGGGATCTTAGGGTCCAAGAGACCCAGTACTTC. The full variable domain, with the rest looked up from reference TRBV19 and TRBJ2-5, is DGGITQSPKYLFRKEGQNVTLSCEQNLNHDAMYWYRQDPGQGLRLIYYSQIVNDFQKGDIAEGYSVSREKKESFPLTVTSAQKNPTAFYLCASKKGDRDLRVQETQYFGPGTRLLVL.